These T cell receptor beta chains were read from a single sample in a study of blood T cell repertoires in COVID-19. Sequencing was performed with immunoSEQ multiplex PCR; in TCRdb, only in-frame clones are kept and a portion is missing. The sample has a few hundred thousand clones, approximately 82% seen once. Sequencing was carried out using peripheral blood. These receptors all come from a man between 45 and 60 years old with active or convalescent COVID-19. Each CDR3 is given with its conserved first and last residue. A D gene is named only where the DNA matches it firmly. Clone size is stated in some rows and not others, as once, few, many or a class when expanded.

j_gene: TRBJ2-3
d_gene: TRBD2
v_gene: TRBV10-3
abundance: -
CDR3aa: CAISESSSGSTDTQYF
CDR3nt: TGTGCCATCAGTGAGTCGTCTAGCGGGAGCACAGATACGCAGTATTTT

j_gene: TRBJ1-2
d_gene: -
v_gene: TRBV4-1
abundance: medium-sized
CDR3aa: CASSQRPGHLYGYTF
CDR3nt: TGCGCCAGCAGCCAACGACCAGGACACCTCTATGGCTACACCTTC

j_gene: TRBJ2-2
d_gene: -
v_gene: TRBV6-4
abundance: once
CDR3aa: CASRQGPNAGELFF
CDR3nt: TGTGCCAGCAGACAGGGACCGAACGCCGGGGAGCTGTTTTTT

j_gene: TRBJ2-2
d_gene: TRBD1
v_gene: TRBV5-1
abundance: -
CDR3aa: CASSIDRATGELFF
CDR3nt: TGCGCCAGCAGCATTGACAGGGCCACCGGGGAGCTGTTTTTT

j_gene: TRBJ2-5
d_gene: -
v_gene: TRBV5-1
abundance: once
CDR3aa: CASSLVDHSKETQYF
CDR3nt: TGCGCCAGCAGCTTGGTTGATCACAGCAAAGAGACCCAGTACTTC

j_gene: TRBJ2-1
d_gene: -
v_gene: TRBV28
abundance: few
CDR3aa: CASTPSFQPSYNEQFF
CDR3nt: TGTGCCAGCACCCCTAGTTTCCAGCCCTCCTACAATGAGCAGTTCTTC

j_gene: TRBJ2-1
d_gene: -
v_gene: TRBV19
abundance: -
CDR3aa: CASSISPGAPRDEQFF
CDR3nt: TGTGCCAGTAGTATTTCTCCGGGAGCCCCTCGGGATGAGCAGTTCTTC

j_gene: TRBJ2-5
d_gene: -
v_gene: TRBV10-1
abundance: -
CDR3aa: CASSDSPQETQYF
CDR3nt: TGCGCCAGCAGTGATAGTCCTCAAGAGACCCAGTACTTC

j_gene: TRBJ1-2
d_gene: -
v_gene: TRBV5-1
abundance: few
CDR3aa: CASSLGQTQLEYGYTF
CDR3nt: TGCGCCAGCAGCTTGGGACAGACGCAGCTAGAGTATGGCTACACCTTC

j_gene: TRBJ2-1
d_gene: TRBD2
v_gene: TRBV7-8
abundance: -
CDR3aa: CASSPSGRGYNEQFF
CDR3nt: TGTGCCAGCAGCCCTAGCGGGAGAGGCTACAATGAGCAGTTCTTC

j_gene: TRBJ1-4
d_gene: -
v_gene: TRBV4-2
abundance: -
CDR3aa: CASSLEAPGGTTNEKLFF
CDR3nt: TGTGCCAGCAGCCTAGAAGCTCCGGGAGGAACAACTAATGAAAAACTGTTTTTT

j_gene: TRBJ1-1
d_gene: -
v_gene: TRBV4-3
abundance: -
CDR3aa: CASSQDPGVNTEAFF
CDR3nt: TGCGCCAGCAGCCAAGATCCGGGGGTGAACACTGAAGCTTTCTTT

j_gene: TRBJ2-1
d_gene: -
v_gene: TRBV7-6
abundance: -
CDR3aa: CASSLVRSGNLEQFF
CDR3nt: TGTGCCAGCAGCTTAGTACGGTCGGGAAATCTTGAGCAGTTCTTC

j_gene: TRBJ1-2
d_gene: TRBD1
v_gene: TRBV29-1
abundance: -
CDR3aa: CSVEDRAYGYTF
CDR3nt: TGCAGCGTTGAGGACAGGGCCTATGGCTACACCTTC

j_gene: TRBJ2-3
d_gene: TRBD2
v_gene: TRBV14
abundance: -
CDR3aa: CASSMSGRPSTDTQYF
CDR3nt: TGTGCCAGCAGCATGAGCGGGAGACCTAGCACAGATACGCAGTATTTT

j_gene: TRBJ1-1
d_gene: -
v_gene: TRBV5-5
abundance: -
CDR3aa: CASSSGTWGTEAFF
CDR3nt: TGTGCCAGCAGCTCCGGGACTTGGGGAACTGAAGCTTTCTTT

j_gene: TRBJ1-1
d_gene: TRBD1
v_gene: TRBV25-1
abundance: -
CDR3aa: CASSEYPGQKDTEAFF
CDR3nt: TGTGCCAGCAGTGAATACCCGGGACAGAAGGACACTGAAGCTTTCTTT

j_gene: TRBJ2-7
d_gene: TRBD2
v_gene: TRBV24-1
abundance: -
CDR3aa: CATSDTRTSGSRYEQYF
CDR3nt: TGTGCCACCAGTGATACCCGGACTAGCGGGAGTCGGTACGAGCAGTACTTC

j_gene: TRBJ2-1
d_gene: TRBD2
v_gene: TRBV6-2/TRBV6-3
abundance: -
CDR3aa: CASSYSLSGGAREQFF
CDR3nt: TGTGCCAGCAGTTACTCATTAAGCGGGGGGGCCCGTGAGCAGTTCTTC

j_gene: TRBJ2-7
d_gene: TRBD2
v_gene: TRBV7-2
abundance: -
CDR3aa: CASSLESGGFISYEQYF
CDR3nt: TGTGCCAGCAGCTTAGAAAGCGGGGGGTTCATCTCCTACGAGCAGTACTTC

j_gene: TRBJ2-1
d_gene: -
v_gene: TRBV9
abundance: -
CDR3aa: CASSVEDSSYNEQFF
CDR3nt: TGTGCCAGCAGCGTAGAGGACAGCTCCTACAATGAGCAGTTCTTC

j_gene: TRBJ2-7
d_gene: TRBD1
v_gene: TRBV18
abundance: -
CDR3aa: CASSPGTGEYF
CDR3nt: TGTGCCAGCTCACCAGGGACAGGGGAGTACTTC

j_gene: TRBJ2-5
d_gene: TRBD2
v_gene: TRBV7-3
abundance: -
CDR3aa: CASSSRTSGQETQYF
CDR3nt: TGTGCCAGCAGCTCCCGGACTAGCGGGCAAGAGACCCAGTACTTC

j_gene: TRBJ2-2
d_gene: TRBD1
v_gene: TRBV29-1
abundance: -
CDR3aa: CSVAAGGTGELFF
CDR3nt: TGCAGCGTTGCCGCAGGGGGAACCGGGGAGCTGTTTTTT

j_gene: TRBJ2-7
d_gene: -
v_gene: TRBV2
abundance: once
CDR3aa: CASSADNTLEQYF
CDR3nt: TGTGCCAGCAGTGCGGACAACACTTTGGAGCAGTACTTC

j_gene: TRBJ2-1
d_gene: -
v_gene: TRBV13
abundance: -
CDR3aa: CASSLEAGSSYNEQFF
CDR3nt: TGTGCCAGCAGCCTGGAGGCGGGGTCCTCCTACAATGAGCAGTTCTTC

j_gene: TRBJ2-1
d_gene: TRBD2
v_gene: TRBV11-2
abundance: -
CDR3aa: CASTRGSGGYNEQFF
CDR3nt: TGTGCCAGCACCCGGGGTAGCGGGGGGTACAATGAGCAGTTCTTC